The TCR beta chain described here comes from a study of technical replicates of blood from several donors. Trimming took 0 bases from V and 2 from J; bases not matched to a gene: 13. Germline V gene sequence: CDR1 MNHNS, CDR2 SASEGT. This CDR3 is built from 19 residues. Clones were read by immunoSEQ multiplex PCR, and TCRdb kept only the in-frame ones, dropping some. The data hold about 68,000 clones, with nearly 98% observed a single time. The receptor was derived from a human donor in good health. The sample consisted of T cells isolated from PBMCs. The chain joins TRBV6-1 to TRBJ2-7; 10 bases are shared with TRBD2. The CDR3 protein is CASSEALGLASYRAYEQYF. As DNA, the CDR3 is TGTGCCAGCAGTGAAGCCCTGGGACTAGCGTCATATAGGGCCTACGAGCAGTACTTC.